Presented here are 10 T cell receptor beta chains from one specimen sequenced in a study of blood T cell repertoires in COVID-19 (TCRdb year 2020). Libraries were made using the immunoSEQ multiplex PCR assay. TCRdb's version of the immuneACCESS table is confined to in-frame rearrangements and falls short of the full clone set. An unresolved V gene accounts for under half of the shortfall where checked; the remainder is of unknown origin. The sample contains about 310,000 clones, around 90% of them found a single time. The ten largest clonotypes hold 1% to 1.5% of the sample. The sample was peripheral blood. The receptors come from a man between 65 and 79 years old with acute or convalescent COVID-19.

This chain joins TRBV15 and TRBJ2-7; 7 nucleotides line up with TRBD2. CDR1 LNHNV and CDR2 YYDKDF come from the germline V gene (reference sequence). This CDR3 region has 13 residues. V lost 5 bases and J lost 2; bases outside the gene matches: 3. CDR3 DNA sequence: TGTGCCACCAGCCCGGGGAGGGCCTACGAGCAGTACTTC. Protein: CATSPGRAYEQYF. Together with reference TRBV15 and TRBJ2-7, the CDR3 gives the full variable domain: DAMVIQNPRYQVTQFGKPVTLSCSQTLNHNVMYWYQQKSSQAPKLLFHYYDKDFNNEADTPDNFQSRRPNTSFCFLDIRSPGLGDTAMYLCATSPGRAYEQYFGPGTRLTVT.

This clone appeared once. The V and J genes are TRBV9 and TRBJ1-1; D is possibly TRBD1 (6 bases). The CDR3 loop spans 15 amino acids. Germline CDR1 reads SGDLS; CDR2 reads YYNGEE. Trimming cost V 0 bases and J 1 base, with 10 bases left between them. CDR3 sequence (DNA): TGTGCCAGCAGCGTAGACCAGGGGCGGAACACTGAAGCTTTCTTT. It translates to CASSVDQGRNTEAFF.

This clone was observed a single time. V and J are TRBV18 and TRBJ1-6, with D hard to call. This CDR3 comprises 14 residues. With 4 bases removed from V and 6 bases from J, the gap between germline ends came to 10 bases. Germline V gives CDR1 KGHSH, CDR2 LQKENI. The chain's CDR3 is CASSLSGLNSPLHF. CDR3 bases: TGTGCCAGCTCACTTTCGGGTCTTAATTCACCCCTCCACTTT.

In its sample, this clone was seen a few times. Other DNA sequences within the sample encode an identical CDR3. The rearrangement links TRBV18 to TRBJ1-1, with 8 nucleotides matching TRBD1. The CDR3 has 14 residues. Unmatched junction bases numbered 2, after V lost 4 bases and J lost 1 base. Germline lookup yields CDR1 KGHSH and CDR2 LQKENI. CDR3 sequence: CASSLGQGNTEAFF. The DNA of the CDR3 is TGTGCCAGCTCACTTGGACAGGGGAACACTGAAGCTTTCTTT.

The gene calls are TRBV19 and TRBJ1-1; D gene ambiguous. This CDR3 spans 14 amino acids. Germline loops: CDR1 LNHDA, CDR2 SQIVND (reference sequence). The V gene lost 5 bases and the J gene lost 5 bases, with 15 bases spanning the gap. CDR3 nucleotide sequence: TGTGCCAGTAGTCCACTCCCGTACGGGACTGAAGCTTTCTTT. It specifies CASSPLPYGTEAFF.

Only one count was recorded for this clone. The genes are TRBV6-5 and TRBJ2-3, with 7 bases lining up with TRBD2. CDR1 is MNHEY, CDR2 SVGAGI, per germline. The CDR3 contains 15 residues. V lost 8 bases, J lost 2 bases, and 10 bases stayed unmatched. CDR3 sequence reads: CASRDYRKNTDTQYF. CDR3 nucleotides: TGTGCCAGCCGGGACTACCGAAAGAACACAGATACGCAGTATTTT.

The V call is TRBV24-1, the J call TRBJ2-1; TRBD1 might be the D (5 bases). Trimming shortened V by 3 bases and J by 4 bases, and 9 bases separated the two germline ends. This CDR3 contains 14 residues. The germline gives CDR1 KGHDR, CDR2 SFDVKD. The CDR3 nucleotides are TGTGCCACCAGTGATGGACATGGGTACAATGAGCAGTTCTTC. Its translation is CATSDGHGYNEQFF.

CDR3 sequence: CASSLTGVGSPLHF. CDR3 DNA sequence: TGTGCCAGCAGCCTCACAGGGGTAGGGTCACCCCTCCACTTT. The chain has TRBV7-9 and TRBJ1-6; the match to TRBD1 covers 7 bases. With V trimmed by 5 bases and J by 10 bases, 8 bases remained unmatched. The V gene's germline CDR1 is SEHNR and CDR2 FQNEAQ (reference sequence). The CDR3 contains 14 residues.

The chain couples TRBV5-1 to TRBJ1-1; a weak D match, TRBD1 (6 bases). V was cut by 0 bases and J by 0 bases, with 9 bases left in between. Germline CDR1 reads SGHRS; CDR2 reads YFSETQ. The CDR3 consists of 15 residues. DNA for the CDR3: TGCGCCAGCAGCTTGGGGAACAGGGTGAACACTGAAGCTTTCTTT. Amino acid sequence: CASSLGNRVNTEAFF.

The J gene is TRBJ1-4, the V gene TRBV6-2 or TRBV6-3; D is possibly TRBD1 (6 bases). Trimming shortened V by 5 bases and J by 5 bases, and 9 bases separated the two germline ends. This CDR3 has 13 residues. CDR1 is MNHEY and CDR2 is SVGEGT in the germline V gene. This chain's CDR3 is CASSPQGNEKLFF. The DNA for the CDR3 is TGTGCCAGCAGTCCACAGGGAAATGAAAAACTGTTTTTT.